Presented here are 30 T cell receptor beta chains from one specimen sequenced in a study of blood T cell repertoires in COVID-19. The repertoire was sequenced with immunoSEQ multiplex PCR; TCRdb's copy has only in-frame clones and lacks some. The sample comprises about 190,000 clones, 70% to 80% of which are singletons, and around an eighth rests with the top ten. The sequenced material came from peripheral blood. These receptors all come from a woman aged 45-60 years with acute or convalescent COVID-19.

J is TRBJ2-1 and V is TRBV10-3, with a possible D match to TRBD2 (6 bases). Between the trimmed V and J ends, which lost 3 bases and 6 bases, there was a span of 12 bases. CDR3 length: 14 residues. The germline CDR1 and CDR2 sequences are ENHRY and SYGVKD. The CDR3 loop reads CAISDGTQGNEQFF. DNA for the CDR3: TGTGCCATCAGTGACGGGACTCAAGGCAATGAGCAGTTCTTC.

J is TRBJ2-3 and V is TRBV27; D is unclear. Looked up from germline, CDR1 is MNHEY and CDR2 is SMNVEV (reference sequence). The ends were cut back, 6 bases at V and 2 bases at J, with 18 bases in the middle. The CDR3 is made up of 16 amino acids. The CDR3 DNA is TGTGCCAGCAGACCGAGAAGAGGCGGCCTCACAGATACGCAGTATTTT. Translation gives CASRPRRGGLTDTQYF.

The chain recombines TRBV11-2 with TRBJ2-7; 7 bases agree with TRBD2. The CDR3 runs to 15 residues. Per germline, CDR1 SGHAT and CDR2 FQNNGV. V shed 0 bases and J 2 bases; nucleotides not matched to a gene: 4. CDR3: CASSLETGTTYEQYF. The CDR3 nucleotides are TGTGCCAGCAGCTTAGAAACCGGGACTACCTACGAGCAGTACTTC.

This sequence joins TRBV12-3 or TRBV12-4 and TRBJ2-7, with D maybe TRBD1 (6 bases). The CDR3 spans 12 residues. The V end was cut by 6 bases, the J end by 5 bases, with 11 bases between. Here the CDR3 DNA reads TGTGCCAGCAGGGAGAACAGGGACGAGCAGTACTTC. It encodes CASRENRDEQYF.

CDR3 region: CASSAGSLLFF. CDR3 nucleotide sequence: TGTGCCAGCAGCGCAGGATCGCTGCTGTTTTTT. The chain combines TRBV9 with TRBJ1-4; D remains ambiguous. Trimming pared 3 bases from V and 14 bases from J, leaving 11 bases between. CDR1 and CDR2 from the germline V gene are SGDLS and YYNGEE. The CDR3 has 11 amino acids.

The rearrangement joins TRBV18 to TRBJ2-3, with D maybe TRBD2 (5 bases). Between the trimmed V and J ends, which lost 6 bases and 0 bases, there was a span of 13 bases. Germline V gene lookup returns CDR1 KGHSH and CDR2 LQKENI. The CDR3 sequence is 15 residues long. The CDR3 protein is CASSDGLSSTDTQYF. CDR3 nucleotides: TGTGCCAGCTCCGACGGACTGTCTAGCACAGATACGCAGTATTTT.

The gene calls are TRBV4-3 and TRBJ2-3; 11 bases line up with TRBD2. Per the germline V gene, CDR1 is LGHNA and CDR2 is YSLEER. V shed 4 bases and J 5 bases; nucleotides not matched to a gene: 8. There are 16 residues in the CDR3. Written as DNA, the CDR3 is TGCGCCAGCAGCCTAGGGGTAGCGGGAGGGGGAGATACGCAGTATTTT. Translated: CASSLGVAGGGDTQYF.

CDR3 coding DNA: TGCGCCAGCAGCCAGTCAGCAGGGGGCCCCTACGAGCAGTACTTC. Translating gives CASSQSAGGPYEQYF. The gene calls are TRBV4-3 and TRBJ2-7; TRBD1 matches at 8 bases. Germline V gene lookup returns CDR1 LGHNA and CDR2 YSLEER. The junction had 6 bases not matched to a gene; V was cut back by 3 bases and J by 2 bases. CDR3 size: 15 residues.

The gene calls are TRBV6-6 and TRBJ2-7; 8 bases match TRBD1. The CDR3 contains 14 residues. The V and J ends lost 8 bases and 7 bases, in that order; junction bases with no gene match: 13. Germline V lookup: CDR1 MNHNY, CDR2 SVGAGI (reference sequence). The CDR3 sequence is CASSTSGQVREQYF. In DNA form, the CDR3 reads TGTGCCAGCTCCACTTCGGGACAGGTACGAGAGCAGTACTTC.

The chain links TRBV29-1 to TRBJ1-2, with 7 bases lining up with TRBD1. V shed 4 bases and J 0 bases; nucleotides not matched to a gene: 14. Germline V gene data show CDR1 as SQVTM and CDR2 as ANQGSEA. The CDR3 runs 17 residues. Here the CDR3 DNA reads TGCAGCGTTGCCTATTCCGGGACAGCCCTTTCTAACTATGGCTACACCTTC. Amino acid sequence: CSVAYSGTALSNYGYTF.

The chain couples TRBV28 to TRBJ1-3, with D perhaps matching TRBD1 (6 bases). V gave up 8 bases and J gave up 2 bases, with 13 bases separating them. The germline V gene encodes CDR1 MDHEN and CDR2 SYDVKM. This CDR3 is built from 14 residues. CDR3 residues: CASLNQGPGNTIYF. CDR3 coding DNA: TGTGCCAGCTTAAACCAGGGGCCTGGAAACACCATATATTTT. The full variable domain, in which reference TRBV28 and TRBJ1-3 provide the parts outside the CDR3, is DVKVTQSSRYLVKRTGEKVFLECVQDMDHENMFWYRQDPGLGLRLIYFSYDVKMKEKGDIPEGYSVSREKKERFSLILESASTNQTSMYLCASLNQGPGNTIYFGEGSWLTVV.

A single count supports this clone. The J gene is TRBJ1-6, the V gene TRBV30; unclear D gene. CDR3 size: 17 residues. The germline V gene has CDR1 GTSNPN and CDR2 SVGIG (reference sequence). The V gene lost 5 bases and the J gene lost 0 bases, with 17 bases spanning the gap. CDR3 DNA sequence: TGTGCCTGGCGCCTGGCGGGAACTAGCTCCTATAATTCACCCCTCCACTTT. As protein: CAWRLAGTSSYNSPLHF.

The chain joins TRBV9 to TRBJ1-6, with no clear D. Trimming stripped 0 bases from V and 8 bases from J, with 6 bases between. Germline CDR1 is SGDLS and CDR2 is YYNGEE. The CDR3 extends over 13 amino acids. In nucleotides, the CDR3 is TGTGCCAGCAGCGTAGGTCCTGATTCACCCCTCCACTTT. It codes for CASSVGPDSPLHF. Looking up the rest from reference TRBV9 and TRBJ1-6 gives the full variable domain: DSGVTQTPKHLITATGQRVTLRCSPRSGDLSVYWYQQSLDQGLQFLIQYYNGEERAKGNILERFSAQQFPDLHSELNLSSLELGDSALYFCASSVGPDSPLHFGNGTRLTVT.

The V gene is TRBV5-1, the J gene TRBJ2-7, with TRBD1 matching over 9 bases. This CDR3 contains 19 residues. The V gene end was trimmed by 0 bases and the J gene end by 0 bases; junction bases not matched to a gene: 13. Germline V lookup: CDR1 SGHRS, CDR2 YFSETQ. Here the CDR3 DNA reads TGCGCCAGCAGCTTGGAAGGACAGGGGCTATTCTCAACCTCCTACGAGCAGTACTTC. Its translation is CASSLEGQGLFSTSYEQYF.

The CDR3 loop is CAISEPQGAGANVLTF. The CDR3 DNA sequence: TGTGCCATCAGTGAGCCTCAGGGGGCTGGGGCCAACGTCCTGACTTTC. J is TRBJ2-6 and V is TRBV10-3; TRBD1 aligns across 7 bases. Germline CDR1 reads ENHRY; CDR2 reads SYGVKD. V lost 2 bases and J lost 2; bases outside the gene matches: 3. This CDR3 comprises 16 residues.

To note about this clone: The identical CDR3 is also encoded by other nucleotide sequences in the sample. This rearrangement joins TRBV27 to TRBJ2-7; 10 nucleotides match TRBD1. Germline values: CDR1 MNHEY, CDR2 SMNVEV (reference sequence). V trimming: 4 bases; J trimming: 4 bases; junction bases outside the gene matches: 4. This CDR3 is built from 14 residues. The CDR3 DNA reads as TGTGCCAGCAGTTATCGGACAGGGGGTTACGAGCAGTACTTC. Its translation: CASSYRTGGYEQYF.

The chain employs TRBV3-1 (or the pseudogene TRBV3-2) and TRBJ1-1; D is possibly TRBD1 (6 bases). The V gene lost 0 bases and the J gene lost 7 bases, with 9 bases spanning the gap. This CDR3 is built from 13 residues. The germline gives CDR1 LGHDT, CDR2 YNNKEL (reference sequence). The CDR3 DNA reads TGTGCCAGCAGCCAAGACAGGGGTCTTGAAGCTTTCTTT. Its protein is CASSQDRGLEAFF.

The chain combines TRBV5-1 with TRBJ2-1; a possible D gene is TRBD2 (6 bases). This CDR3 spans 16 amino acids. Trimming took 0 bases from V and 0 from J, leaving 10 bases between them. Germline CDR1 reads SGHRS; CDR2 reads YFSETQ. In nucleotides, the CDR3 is TGCGCCAGCAGCTTGGAGCGGGCGAGCTCCTACAATGAGCAGTTCTTC. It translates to CASSLERASSYNEQFF.

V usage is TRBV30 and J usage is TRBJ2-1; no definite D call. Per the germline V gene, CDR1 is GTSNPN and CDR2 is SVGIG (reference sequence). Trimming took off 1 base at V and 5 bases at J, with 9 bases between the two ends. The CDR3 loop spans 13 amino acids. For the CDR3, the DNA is TGTGCCTGGAGTGGCACATTCCACAATGAGCAGTTCTTC. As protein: CAWSGTFHNEQFF. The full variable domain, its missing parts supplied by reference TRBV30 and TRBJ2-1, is SQTIHQWPATLVQPVGSPLSLECTVEGTSNPNLYWYRQAAGRGLQLLFYSVGIGQISSEVPQNLSASRPQDRQFILSSKKLLLSDSGFYLCAWSGTFHNEQFFGPGTRLTVL.

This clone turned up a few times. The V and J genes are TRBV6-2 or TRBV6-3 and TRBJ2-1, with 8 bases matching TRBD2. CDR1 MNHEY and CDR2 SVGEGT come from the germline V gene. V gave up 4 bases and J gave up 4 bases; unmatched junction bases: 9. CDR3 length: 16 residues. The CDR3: CASSSRGSGIYNEQFF. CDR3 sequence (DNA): TGTGCCAGCAGTTCTCGGGGTAGCGGGATTTACAATGAGCAGTTCTTC.

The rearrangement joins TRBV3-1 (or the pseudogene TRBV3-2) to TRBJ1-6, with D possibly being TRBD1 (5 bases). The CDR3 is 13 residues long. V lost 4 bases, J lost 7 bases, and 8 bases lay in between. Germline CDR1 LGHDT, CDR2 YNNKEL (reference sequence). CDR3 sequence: CASSRQGNSPLHF. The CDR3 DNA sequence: TGTGCCAGCAGCCGCCAGGGAAATTCACCCCTCCACTTT.

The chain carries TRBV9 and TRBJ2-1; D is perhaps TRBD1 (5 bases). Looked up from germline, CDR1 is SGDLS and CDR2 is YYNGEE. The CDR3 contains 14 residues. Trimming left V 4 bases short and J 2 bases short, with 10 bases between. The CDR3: CASSPGLAYNEQFF. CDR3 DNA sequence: TGTGCCAGCAGCCCAGGGTTGGCCTACAATGAGCAGTTCTTC.

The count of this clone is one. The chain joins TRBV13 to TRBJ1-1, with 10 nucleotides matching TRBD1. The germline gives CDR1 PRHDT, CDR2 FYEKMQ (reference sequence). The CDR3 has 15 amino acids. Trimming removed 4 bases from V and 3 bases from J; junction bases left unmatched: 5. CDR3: CASSSRDRGYTEAFF. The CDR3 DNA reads TGTGCCAGCAGCTCCCGGGACAGGGGTTACACTGAAGCTTTCTTT.

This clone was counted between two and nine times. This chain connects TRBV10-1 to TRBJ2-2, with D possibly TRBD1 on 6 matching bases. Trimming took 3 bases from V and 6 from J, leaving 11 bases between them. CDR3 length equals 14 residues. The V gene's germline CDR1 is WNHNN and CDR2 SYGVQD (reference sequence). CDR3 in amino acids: CASSDYRVAGELFF. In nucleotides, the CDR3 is TGCGCCAGCAGTGATTACAGGGTCGCCGGGGAGCTGTTTTTT.

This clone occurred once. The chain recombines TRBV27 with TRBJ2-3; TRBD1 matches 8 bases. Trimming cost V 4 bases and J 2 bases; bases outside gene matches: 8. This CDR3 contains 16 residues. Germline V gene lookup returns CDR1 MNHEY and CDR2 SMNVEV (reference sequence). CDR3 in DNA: TGTGCCAGCAGTTATCTGACAGGGGTTTCCACAGATACGCAGTATTTT. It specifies CASSYLTGVSTDTQYF.

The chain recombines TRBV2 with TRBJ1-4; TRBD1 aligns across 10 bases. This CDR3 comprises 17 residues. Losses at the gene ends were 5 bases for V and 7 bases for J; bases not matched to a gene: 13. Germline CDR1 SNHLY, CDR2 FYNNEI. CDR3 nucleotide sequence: TGTGCCAGCAGTTACGGCGGTGTCGGGACAGGGGCTGAAAAACTGTTTTTT. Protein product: CASSYGGVGTGAEKLFF.

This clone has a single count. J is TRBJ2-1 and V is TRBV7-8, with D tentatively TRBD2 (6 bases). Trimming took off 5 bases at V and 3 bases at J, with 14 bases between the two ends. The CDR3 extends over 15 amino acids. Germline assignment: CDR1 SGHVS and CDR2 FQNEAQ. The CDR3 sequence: CASSRIGGGYNEQFF. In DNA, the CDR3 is TGTGCCAGCAGCAGAATCGGGGGAGGCTACAATGAGCAGTTCTTC.

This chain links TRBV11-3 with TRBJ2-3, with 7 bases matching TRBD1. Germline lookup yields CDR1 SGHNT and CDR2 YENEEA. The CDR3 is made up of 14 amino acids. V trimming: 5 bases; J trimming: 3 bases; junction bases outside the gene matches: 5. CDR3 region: CASSARDSTDTQYF. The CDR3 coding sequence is TGTGCCAGCAGCGCCAGGGACAGTACAGATACGCAGTATTTT.

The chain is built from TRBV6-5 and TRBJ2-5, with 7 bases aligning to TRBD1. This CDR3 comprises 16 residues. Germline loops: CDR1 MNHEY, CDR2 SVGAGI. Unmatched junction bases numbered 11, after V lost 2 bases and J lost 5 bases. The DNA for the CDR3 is TGTGCCAGCAGTTACGCCAACAGGGGATGGAGTGAGACCCAGTACTTC. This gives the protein CASSYANRGWSETQYF.

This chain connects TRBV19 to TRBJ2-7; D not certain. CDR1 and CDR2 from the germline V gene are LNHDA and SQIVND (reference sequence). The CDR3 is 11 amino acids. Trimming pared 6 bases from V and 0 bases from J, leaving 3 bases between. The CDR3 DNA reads TGTGCCAGTAGGAGCTCCTACGAGCAGTACTTC. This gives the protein CASRSSYEQYF.